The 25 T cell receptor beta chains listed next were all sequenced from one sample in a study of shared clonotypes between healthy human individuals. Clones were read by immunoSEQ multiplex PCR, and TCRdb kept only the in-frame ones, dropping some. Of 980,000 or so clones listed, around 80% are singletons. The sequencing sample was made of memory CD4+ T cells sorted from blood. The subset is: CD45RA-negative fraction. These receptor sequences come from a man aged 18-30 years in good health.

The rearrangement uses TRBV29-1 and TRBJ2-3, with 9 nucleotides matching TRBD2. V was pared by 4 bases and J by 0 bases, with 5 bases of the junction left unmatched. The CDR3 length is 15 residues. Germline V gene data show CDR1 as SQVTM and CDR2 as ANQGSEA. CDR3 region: CSVVSSGTSTDTQYF. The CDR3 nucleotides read TGCAGCGTTGTGTCTAGCGGGACTAGCACAGATACGCAGTATTTT.

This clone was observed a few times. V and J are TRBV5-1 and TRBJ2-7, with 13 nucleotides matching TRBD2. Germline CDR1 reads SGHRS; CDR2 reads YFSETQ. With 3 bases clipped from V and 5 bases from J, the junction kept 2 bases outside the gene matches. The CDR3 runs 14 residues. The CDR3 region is CASSSGLAGDEQYF. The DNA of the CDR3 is TGCGCCAGCAGCTCCGGACTAGCGGGGGACGAGCAGTACTTC. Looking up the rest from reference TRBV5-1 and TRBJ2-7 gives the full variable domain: KAGVTQTPRYLIKTRGQQVTLSCSPISGHRSVSWYQQTPGQGLQFLFEYFSETQRNKGNFPGRFSGRQFSNSRSEMNVSTLELGDSALYLCASSSGLAGDEQYFGPGTRLTVT.

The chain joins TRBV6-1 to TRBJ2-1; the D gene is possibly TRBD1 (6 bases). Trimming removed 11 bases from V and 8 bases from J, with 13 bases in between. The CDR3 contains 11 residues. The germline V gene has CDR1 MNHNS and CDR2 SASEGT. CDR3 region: CAEGTFDEQFF. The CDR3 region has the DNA TGTGCCGAAGGGACATTTGATGAGCAGTTCTTC.

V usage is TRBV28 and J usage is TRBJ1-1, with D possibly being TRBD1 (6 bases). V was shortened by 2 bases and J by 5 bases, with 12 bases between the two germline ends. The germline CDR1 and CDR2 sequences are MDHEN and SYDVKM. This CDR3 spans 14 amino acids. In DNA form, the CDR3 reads TGTGCCAGCAGTTTAGGAGGGGGTCATACTGAAGCTTTCTTT. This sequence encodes CASSLGGGHTEAFF. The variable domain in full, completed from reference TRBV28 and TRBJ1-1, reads DVKVTQSSRYLVKRTGEKVFLECVQDMDHENMFWYRQDPGLGLRLIYFSYDVKMKEKGDIPEGYSVSREKKERFSLILESASTNQTSMYLCASSLGGGHTEAFFGQGTRLTVV.

CDR3 in DNA: TGTGCCAGCAATAGGAGACAGGGGGCCTTTAACTATGGCTACACCTTC. Translating it yields CASNRRQGAFNYGYTF. The genes are TRBV5-4 and TRBJ1-2; 10 nucleotides line up with TRBD1. The CDR3 has 16 amino acids. V lost 6 bases, J lost 1 base, and 9 bases stayed unmatched. CDR1 is SGHNT and CDR2 is YYREEE in the germline V gene (reference sequence).

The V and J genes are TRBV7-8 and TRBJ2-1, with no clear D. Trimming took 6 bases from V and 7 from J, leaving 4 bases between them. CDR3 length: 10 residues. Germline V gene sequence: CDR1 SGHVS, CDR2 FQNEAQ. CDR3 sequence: CASSFNEQFF. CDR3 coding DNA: TGTGCCAGCAGTTTTAATGAGCAGTTCTTC.

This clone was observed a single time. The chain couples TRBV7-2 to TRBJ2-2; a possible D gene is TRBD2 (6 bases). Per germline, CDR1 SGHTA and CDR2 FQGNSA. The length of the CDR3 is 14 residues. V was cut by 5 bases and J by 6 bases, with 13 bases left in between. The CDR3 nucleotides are TGTGCCAGCAGCCGGGACTGGGCTTCCGGGGAGCTGTTTTTT. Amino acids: CASSRDWASGELFF.

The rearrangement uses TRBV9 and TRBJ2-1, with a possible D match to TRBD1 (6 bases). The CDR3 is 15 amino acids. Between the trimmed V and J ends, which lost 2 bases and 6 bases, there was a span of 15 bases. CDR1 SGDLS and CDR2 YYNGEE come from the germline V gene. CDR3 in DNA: TGTGCCAGCAGCGTCCAGGGGACCAAGTCCAATGAGCAGTTCTTC. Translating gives CASSVQGTKSNEQFF.

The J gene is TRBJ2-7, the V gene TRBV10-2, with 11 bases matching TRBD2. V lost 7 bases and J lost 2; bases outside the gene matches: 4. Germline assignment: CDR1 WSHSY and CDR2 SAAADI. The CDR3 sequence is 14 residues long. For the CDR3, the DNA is TGCGCCAGCATTCCTAGCGGGGGGACCTACGAGCAGTACTTC. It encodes CASIPSGGTYEQYF.

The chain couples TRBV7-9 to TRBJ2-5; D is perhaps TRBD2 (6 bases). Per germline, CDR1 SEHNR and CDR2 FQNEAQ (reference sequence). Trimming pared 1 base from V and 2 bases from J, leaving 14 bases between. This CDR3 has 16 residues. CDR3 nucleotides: TGTGCCAGCAGCTTAGGTGTAGGAGGGGCTCAAGAGACCCAGTACTTC. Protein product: CASSLGVGGAQETQYF.

CDR3 DNA: TGCGCCAGCAGCTGGGCGGTGAACACTGAAGCTTTCTTT. As protein: CASSWAVNTEAFF. The rearrangement links TRBV5-1 to TRBJ1-1; D uncertain. V shed 3 bases and J shed 0 bases, with 6 bases lying between them. Germline CDR1 is SGHRS and CDR2 is YFSETQ. The CDR3 is 13 amino acids.

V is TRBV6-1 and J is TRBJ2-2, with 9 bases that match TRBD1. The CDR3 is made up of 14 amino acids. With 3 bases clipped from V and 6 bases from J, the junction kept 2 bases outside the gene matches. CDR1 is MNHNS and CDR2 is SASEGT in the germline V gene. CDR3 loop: CASSDWTGAGELFF. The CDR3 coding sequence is TGTGCCAGCAGTGATTGGACAGGGGCCGGGGAGCTGTTTTTT.

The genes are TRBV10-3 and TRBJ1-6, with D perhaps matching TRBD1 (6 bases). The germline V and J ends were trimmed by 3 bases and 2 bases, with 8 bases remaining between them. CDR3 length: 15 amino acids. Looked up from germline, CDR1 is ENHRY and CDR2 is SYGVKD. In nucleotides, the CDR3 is TGTGCCATCAGTGACAGGGGCCCCTATAATTCACCCCTCCACTTT. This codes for CAISDRGPYNSPLHF.

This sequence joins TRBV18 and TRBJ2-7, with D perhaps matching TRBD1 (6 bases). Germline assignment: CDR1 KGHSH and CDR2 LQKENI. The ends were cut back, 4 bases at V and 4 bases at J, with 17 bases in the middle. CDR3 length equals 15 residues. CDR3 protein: CASSLQGGGEYEQYF. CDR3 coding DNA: TGTGCCAGCTCACTCCAGGGTGGGGGCGAGTACGAGCAGTACTTC.

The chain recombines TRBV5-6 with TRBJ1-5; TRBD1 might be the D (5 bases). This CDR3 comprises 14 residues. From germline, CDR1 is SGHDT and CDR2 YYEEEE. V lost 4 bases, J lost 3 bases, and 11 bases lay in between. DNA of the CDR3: TGTGCCAGCAGCGCGGGACGGATCAATCAGCCCCAGCATTTT. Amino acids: CASSAGRINQPQHF.

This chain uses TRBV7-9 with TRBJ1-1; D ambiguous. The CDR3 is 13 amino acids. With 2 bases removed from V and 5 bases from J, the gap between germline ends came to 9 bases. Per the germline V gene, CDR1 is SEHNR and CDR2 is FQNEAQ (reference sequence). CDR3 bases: TGTGCCAGCAGCTTAAATTCGGTGACTGAAGCTTTCTTT. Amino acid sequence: CASSLNSVTEAFF. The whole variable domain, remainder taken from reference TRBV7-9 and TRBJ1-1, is DTGVSQNPRHKITKRGQNVTFRCDPISEHNRLYWYRQTLGQGPEFLTYFQNEAQLEKSRLLSDRFSAERPKGSFSTLEIQRTEQGDSAMYLCASSLNSVTEAFFGQGTRLTVV.

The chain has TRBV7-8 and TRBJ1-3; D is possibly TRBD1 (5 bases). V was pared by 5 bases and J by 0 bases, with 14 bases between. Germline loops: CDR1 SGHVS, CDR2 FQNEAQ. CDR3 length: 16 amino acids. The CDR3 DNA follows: TGTGCCAGCAGCCTCTTGGGGGTCACCTCTGGAAACACCATATATTTT. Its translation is CASSLLGVTSGNTIYF. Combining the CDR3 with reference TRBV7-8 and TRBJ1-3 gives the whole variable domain GAGVSQSPRYKVAKRGQDVALRCDPISGHVSLFWYQQALGQGPEFLTYFQNEAQLDKSGLPSDRFFAERPEGSVSTLKIQRTQQEDSAVYLCASSLLGVTSGNTIYFGEGSWLTVV.

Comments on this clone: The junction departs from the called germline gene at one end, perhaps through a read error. DNA for the CDR3: TGCGCCAGCAGTCAAGATTTCCCAGGGGCTGGGGAAAAACTGTTTTTT. This encodes CASSQDFPGAGEKLFF. The rearrangement uses TRBV4-3 and TRBJ1-4; tentative D call: TRBD1 (6 bases). Germline CDR1 LGHNA, CDR2 YSLEER. The CDR3 spans 16 residues.

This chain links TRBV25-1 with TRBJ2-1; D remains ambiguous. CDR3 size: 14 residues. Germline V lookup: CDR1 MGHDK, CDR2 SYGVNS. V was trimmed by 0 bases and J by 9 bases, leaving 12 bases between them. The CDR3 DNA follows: TGTGCCAGCAGTGAATACCCCCTAGTGGTTGAGCAGTTCTTC. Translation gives CASSEYPLVVEQFF.

CDR3 sequence reads: CASSLWAGPYEQYF. The CDR3 DNA sequence: TGTGCCAGCAGCTTATGGGCTGGTCCCTACGAGCAGTACTTC. V is TRBV7-2 and J is TRBJ2-7; the D is unclear. Germline CDR1 SGHTA, CDR2 FQGNSA. The length of the CDR3 is 14 residues. Between the trimmed V and J ends, which lost 2 bases and 2 bases, there was a span of 10 bases.

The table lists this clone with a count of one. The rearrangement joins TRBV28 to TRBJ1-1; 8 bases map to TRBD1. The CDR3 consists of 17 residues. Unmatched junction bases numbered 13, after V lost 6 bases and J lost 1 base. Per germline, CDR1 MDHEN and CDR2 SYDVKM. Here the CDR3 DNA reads TGTGCCAGCAGCTACACTGGGACAGGCCCAAAGAACACTGAAGCTTTCTTT. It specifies CASSYTGTGPKNTEAFF.

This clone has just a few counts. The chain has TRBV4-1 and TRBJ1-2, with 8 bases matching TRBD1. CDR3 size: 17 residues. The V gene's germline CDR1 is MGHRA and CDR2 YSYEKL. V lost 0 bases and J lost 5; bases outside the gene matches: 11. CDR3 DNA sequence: TGCGCCAGCAGCCAAGAGGGGCCGACAGGGGCGGGGTATGGCTACACCTTC. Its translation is CASSQEGPTGAGYGYTF.

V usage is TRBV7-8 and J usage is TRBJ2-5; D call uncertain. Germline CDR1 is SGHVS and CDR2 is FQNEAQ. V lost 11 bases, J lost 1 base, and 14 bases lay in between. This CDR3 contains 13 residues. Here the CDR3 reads CAVSSRAQETQYF. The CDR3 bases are TGTGCCGTTTCCTCCCGGGCCCAAGAGACCCAGTACTTC.

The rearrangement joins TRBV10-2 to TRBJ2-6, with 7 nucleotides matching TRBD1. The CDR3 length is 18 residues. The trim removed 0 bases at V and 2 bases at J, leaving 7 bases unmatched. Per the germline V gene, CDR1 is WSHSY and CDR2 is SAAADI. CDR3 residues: CASSESGRGSAGANVLTF. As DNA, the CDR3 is TGCGCCAGCAGTGAGTCGGGCAGGGGGTCAGCTGGGGCCAACGTCCTGACTTTC.

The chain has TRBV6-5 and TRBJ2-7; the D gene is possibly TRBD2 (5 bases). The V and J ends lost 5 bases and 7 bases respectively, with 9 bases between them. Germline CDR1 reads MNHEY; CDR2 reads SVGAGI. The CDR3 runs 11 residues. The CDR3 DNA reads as TGTGCCAGCAGTCCCGGGGAAGAGCAGTACTTC. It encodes CASSPGEEQYF.